Shown below are 8 T cell receptor beta chains from a single sample sequenced in a study of neurological immune-mediated disorders. MiXCR, applied by TCRdb to the 5' RACE reads, yields one record per CDR3 protein. The table includes roughly 62,000 distinct CDR3 sequences, about 2.5% detected once. The sample was PBMCs. These receptors were obtained from a man aged 50-59 years with multiple sclerosis.

There are many counts of this clonotype. Here the CDR3 DNA reads TGTGCCAGCAGCTTTGACGGGGGGAACACCGGGGAGCTGTTTTTT. This translates into CASSFDGGNTGELFF. This sequence joins TRBV11-2 and TRBJ2-2; tentatively, D is TRBD2 (6 bases). The CDR3 spans 15 residues. V lost 3 bases and J 1 base, leaving 9 bases between the germline ends. Germline assignment: CDR1 SGHAT and CDR2 FQNNGV.

In regard to this clonotype: The junction departs from the called germline gene at one end, perhaps through a read error. The chain is built from TRBV7-2 and TRBJ1-5; the match to TRBD1 covers 7 bases. The CDR3 extends over 13 amino acids. In germline, CDR1 is SGHTA, CDR2 FQGNSA. The chain's CDR3 is CASSSPGGKTQNF. The DNA for the CDR3 is TGTGCCAGCAGCTCCCCAGGGGGAAAGACCCAGAATTTT.

This clonotype showed up many times. This rearrangement joins TRBV7-2 to TRBJ1-2; 9 positions agree with TRBD1. Per the germline V gene, CDR1 is SGHTA and CDR2 is FQGNSA. With 5 bases clipped from V and 7 bases from J, the junction kept 5 bases outside the gene matches. The CDR3 is made up of 13 amino acids. CDR3 in DNA: TGTGCCAGCAGCCCTCGACAGGGGGGTGGCTACACCTTC. Amino acids: CASSPRQGGGYTF.

There are many counts of this clonotype. The chain employs TRBV7-7 and TRBJ1-2; TRBD1 aligns across 7 bases. CDR3 length equals 16 residues. With V trimmed by 5 bases and J by 8 bases, 17 bases remained unmatched. Germline values: CDR1 SSHAT, CDR2 FNYEAQ (reference sequence). CDR3 bases: TGTGCCAGCAGCCTCCATAAGACAGGGAGAGTGAAAGGCTACACCTTC. Its protein product is CASSLHKTGRVKGYTF.

This clonotype was seen many times. The rearrangement links TRBV6-2 or TRBV6-3 to TRBJ1-5; D uncertain. CDR1 and CDR2 from the germline V gene are MNHEY and SVGEGT. The CDR3 runs 16 residues. Trimming stripped 2 bases from V and 6 bases from J, with 17 bases between. The CDR3 nucleotides read TGTGCCAGCAGTTACCCGGCCCTACGGAGGGTTCAGCCCCAGCATTTT. Its translation is CASSYPALRRVQPQHF.

This clonotype was seen repeatedly, ten times or more. The rearrangement links TRBV5-1 to TRBJ2-1; 8 bases align to TRBD1. The V gene end was trimmed by 4 bases and the J gene end by 6 bases; junction bases not matched to a gene: 9. The germline gives CDR1 SGHRS, CDR2 YFSETQ. This CDR3 contains 15 residues. The CDR3 region is CASSGDRGLVNEQFF. The CDR3 DNA reads TGCGCCAGCAGCGGAGACAGGGGCCTGGTCAATGAGCAGTTCTTC.

This clonotype was observed at least ten times. This chain joins TRBV7-9 and TRBJ1-5; no definite D call. The CDR3 totals 13 residues. Trimming took 7 bases from V and 4 from J, leaving 11 bases between them. Germline lookup yields CDR1 SEHNR and CDR2 FQNEAQ (reference sequence). CDR3 in amino acids: CASMSWDNQPQHF. The CDR3 DNA sequence: TGTGCCAGCATGAGTTGGGATAATCAGCCCCAGCATTTT. The complete variable domain, with remaining parts taken from reference TRBV7-9 and TRBJ1-5, reads DTGVSQNPRHKITKRGQNVTFRCDPISEHNRLYWYRQTLGQGPEFLTYFQNEAQLEKSRLLSDRFSAERPKGSFSTLEIQRTEQGDSAMYLCASMSWDNQPQHFGDGTRLSIL.

This clonotype was seen ten or more times. The chain joins TRBV7-2 to TRBJ1-1, with D unclear. CDR3 length: 13 amino acids. CDR1 SGHTA and CDR2 FQGNSA come from the germline V gene. The V gene lost 4 bases and the J gene lost 1 base, with 7 bases spanning the gap. This CDR3 is CASSSAKNTEAFF. DNA for the CDR3: TGTGCCAGCAGCTCGGCAAAGAACACTGAAGCTTTCTTT.